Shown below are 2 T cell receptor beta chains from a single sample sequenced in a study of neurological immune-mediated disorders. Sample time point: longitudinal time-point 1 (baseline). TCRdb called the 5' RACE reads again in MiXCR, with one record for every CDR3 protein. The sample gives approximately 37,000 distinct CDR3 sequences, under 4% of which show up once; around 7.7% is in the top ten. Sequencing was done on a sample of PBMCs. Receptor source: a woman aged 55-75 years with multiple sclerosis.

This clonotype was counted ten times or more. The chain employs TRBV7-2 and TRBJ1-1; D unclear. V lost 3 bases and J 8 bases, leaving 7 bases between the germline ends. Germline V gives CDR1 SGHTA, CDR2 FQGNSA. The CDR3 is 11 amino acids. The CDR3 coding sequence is TGTGCCAGCAGCTTGGGCAGGGAAGCTTTCTTT. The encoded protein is CASSLGREAFF.

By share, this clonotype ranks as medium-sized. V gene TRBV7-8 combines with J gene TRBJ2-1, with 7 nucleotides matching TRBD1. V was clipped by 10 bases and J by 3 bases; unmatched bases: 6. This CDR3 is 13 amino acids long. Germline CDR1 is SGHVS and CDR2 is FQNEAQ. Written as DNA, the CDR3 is TGTGCCAACTCGCGGACAGGCTACAATGAGCAGTTCTTC. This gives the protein CANSRTGYNEQFF.